Listed below are T cell receptor beta chains from one sample, sequenced in a study of blood T cell repertoires in COVID-19. Sequenced by immunoSEQ multiplex PCR; TCRdb stores in-frame clones only, minus some. The sample shows about 150,000 clones, roughly nine tenths of them seen only once. The sample was peripheral blood. Receptor source: a woman in her 40s with acute or convalescent COVID-19. The CDR3 runs from the conserved cysteine through the conserved F or W. D genes are given only for firm matches. Only some rows state a clone size, as once, few, many or a class for expanded clones.

d_gene: -
abundance: -
v_gene: TRBV7-9
j_gene: TRBJ1-1
CDR3aa: CASSLFSWGNTEAFF
CDR3nt: TGTGCCAGCAGCTTATTTTCATGGGGCAACACTGAAGCTTTCTTT

d_gene: TRBD1
abundance: few
v_gene: TRBV24-1
j_gene: TRBJ2-1
CDR3aa: CARLDRELLEINEQFF
CDR3nt: TGTGCCAGATTGGACAGGGAGTTATTAGAGATCAATGAGCAGTTCTTC

d_gene: TRBD1
abundance: once
v_gene: TRBV28
j_gene: TRBJ2-7
CDR3aa: CASSMGQEYEQYF
CDR3nt: TGTGCCAGCAGCATGGGACAGGAATACGAGCAGTACTTC

d_gene: -
abundance: -
v_gene: TRBV2
j_gene: TRBJ2-1
CDR3aa: CASRPTLALYNEQFF
CDR3nt: TGTGCCAGCAGACCAACACTAGCCCTCTACAATGAGCAGTTCTTC

d_gene: -
abundance: -
v_gene: TRBV6-4
j_gene: TRBJ1-2
CDR3aa: CASSEDLGANYGYTF
CDR3nt: TGTGCCAGCTCAGAAGACTTAGGTGCTAACTATGGCTACACCTTC

d_gene: -
abundance: -
v_gene: TRBV5-1
j_gene: TRBJ1-1
CDR3aa: CASKNSGLEAFF
CDR3nt: TGCGCCAGCAAAAATTCGGGGTTGGAAGCTTTCTTT

d_gene: TRBD2
abundance: -
v_gene: TRBV2
j_gene: TRBJ2-3
CDR3aa: CASSASGVTDTQYF
CDR3nt: TGTGCCAGCAGTGCTAGCGGGGTCACAGATACGCAGTATTTT

d_gene: -
abundance: -
v_gene: TRBV18
j_gene: TRBJ1-1
CDR3aa: CASSPLSGWNTEAFF
CDR3nt: TGTGCCAGCTCACCACTTTCAGGGTGGAACACTGAAGCTTTCTTT

d_gene: TRBD2
abundance: -
v_gene: TRBV11-2
j_gene: TRBJ2-3
CDR3aa: CASSLGSGGAKDTQYF
CDR3nt: TGTGCCAGCAGCTTAGGTAGCGGGGGGGCAAAGGATACGCAGTATTTT

d_gene: -
abundance: -
v_gene: TRBV19
j_gene: TRBJ2-7
CDR3aa: CASSIGEAYEQYF
CDR3nt: TGTGCCAGTAGTATAGGAGAAGCCTACGAGCAGTACTTC

d_gene: TRBD1
abundance: -
v_gene: TRBV18
j_gene: TRBJ2-7
CDR3aa: CASSPWDRGRYEQYF
CDR3nt: TGTGCCAGCTCACCCTGGGACAGGGGAAGGTACGAGCAGTACTTC

d_gene: -
abundance: once
v_gene: TRBV6-5
j_gene: TRBJ1-6
CDR3aa: CASGEKYNSPLHF
CDR3nt: TGTGCCAGCGGGGAGAAGTATAATTCACCCCTCCACTTT

d_gene: TRBD2
abundance: -
v_gene: TRBV28
j_gene: TRBJ2-2
CDR3aa: CASSSRTSELVGELFF
CDR3nt: TGTGCCAGCAGTTCCCGAACTAGCGAACTTGTCGGGGAGCTGTTTTTT

d_gene: -
abundance: once
v_gene: TRBV2
j_gene: TRBJ1-3
CDR3aa: CASNAGISGNTIYF
CDR3nt: TGTGCCAGCAATGCCGGGATTTCTGGAAACACCATATATTTT

d_gene: TRBD1
abundance: -
v_gene: TRBV11-2
j_gene: TRBJ2-2
CDR3aa: CASRPDRITGELFF
CDR3nt: TGTGCCAGCAGGCCGGACAGGATCACCGGGGAGCTGTTTTTT

d_gene: TRBD2
abundance: -
v_gene: TRBV2
j_gene: TRBJ2-3
CDR3aa: CASNGPGVTSEFHTDTQYF
CDR3nt: TGTGCCAGCAATGGTCCCGGTGTGACTAGCGAATTTCACACAGATACGCAGTATTTT

d_gene: -
abundance: -
v_gene: TRBV21-1
j_gene: TRBJ2-3
CDR3aa: CASSRAEGPDTQYF
CDR3nt: TGTGCCAGCAGCCGGGCGGAGGGTCCAGATACGCAGTATTTT

d_gene: TRBD1
abundance: -
v_gene: TRBV6-4
j_gene: TRBJ1-2
CDR3aa: CASSDRWTGWYGYTF
CDR3nt: TGTGCCAGCAGTGACCGATGGACAGGGTGGTATGGCTACACCTTC

d_gene: TRBD2
abundance: -
v_gene: TRBV12-3/TRBV12-4
j_gene: TRBJ2-7
CDR3aa: CASSNSGKYEQYF
CDR3nt: TGTGCCAGCAGCAATAGCGGGAAATACGAGCAGTACTTC

d_gene: TRBD2
abundance: -
v_gene: TRBV9
j_gene: TRBJ2-3
CDR3aa: CASSVGASGGAGDTQYF
CDR3nt: TGTGCCAGCAGCGTAGGGGCTAGCGGGGGGGCTGGAGATACGCAGTATTTT

d_gene: TRBD1
abundance: -
v_gene: TRBV19
j_gene: TRBJ2-1
CDR3aa: CASSRGQGGWNEQFF
CDR3nt: TGTGCCAGTAGTAGAGGACAGGGTGGGTGGAATGAGCAGTTCTTC

d_gene: TRBD1
abundance: once
v_gene: TRBV6-5
j_gene: TRBJ2-3
CDR3aa: CASRQGASDTQYF
CDR3nt: TGTGCCAGCAGACAGGGGGCATCAGATACGCAGTATTTT

d_gene: TRBD1
abundance: -
v_gene: TRBV12-5
j_gene: TRBJ2-7
CDR3aa: CASGSRFLTGDFYEQYF
CDR3nt: TGTGCTAGTGGTTCACGCTTTCTGACAGGGGACTTCTACGAGCAGTACTTC

d_gene: TRBD2
abundance: -
v_gene: TRBV2
j_gene: TRBJ2-3
CDR3aa: CASRAGTSGKSTDTQYF
CDR3nt: TGTGCCAGCAGAGCCGGGACTAGCGGGAAAAGCACAGATACGCAGTATTTT

d_gene: -
abundance: -
v_gene: TRBV28
j_gene: TRBJ1-2
CDR3aa: CASGVTGPYGYTF
CDR3nt: TGTGCCAGCGGAGTTACAGGGCCCTATGGCTACACCTTC

d_gene: TRBD1
abundance: -
v_gene: TRBV7-8
j_gene: TRBJ2-7
CDR3aa: CASTVSGQGVQYF
CDR3nt: TGTGCCAGCACTGTTTCGGGACAGGGGGTGCAGTACTTC

d_gene: TRBD2
abundance: -
v_gene: TRBV7-3
j_gene: TRBJ2-2
CDR3aa: CASSPGLAVNTGELFF
CDR3nt: TGTGCCAGCAGCCCCGGACTAGCGGTGAACACCGGGGAGCTGTTTTTT

d_gene: -
abundance: -
v_gene: TRBV18
j_gene: TRBJ2-7
CDR3aa: CASSLGRGAAEQYF
CDR3nt: TGTGCCAGCTCACTAGGCAGGGGAGCGGCCGAGCAGTACTTC

d_gene: -
abundance: -
v_gene: TRBV2
j_gene: TRBJ1-5
CDR3aa: CASSDSATQHF
CDR3nt: TGTGCCAGCAGTGACTCCGCGACCCAGCATTTT

d_gene: TRBD1
abundance: once
v_gene: TRBV4-1
j_gene: TRBJ1-1
CDR3aa: CASSRGQGRAFF
CDR3nt: TGCGCCAGCAGCCGCGGACAGGGGAGAGCTTTCTTT

d_gene: -
abundance: -
v_gene: TRBV9
j_gene: TRBJ2-5
CDR3aa: CASSIRQGETQYF
CDR3nt: TGTGCCAGCAGCATACGGCAGGGGGAGACCCAGTACTTC

d_gene: TRBD2
abundance: -
v_gene: TRBV10-3
j_gene: TRBJ2-1
CDR3aa: CAISEPGLAGVAEEFF
CDR3nt: TGTGCCATCAGCGAGCCGGGACTAGCGGGAGTTGCGGAAGAGTTCTTC

d_gene: -
abundance: -
v_gene: TRBV5-1
j_gene: TRBJ2-2
CDR3aa: CASSYFTDYTGELFF
CDR3nt: TGCGCCAGCAGCTACTTTACCGATTACACCGGGGAGCTGTTTTTT

d_gene: -
abundance: few
v_gene: TRBV27
j_gene: TRBJ1-2
CDR3aa: CASSQGQTYHYGYTF
CDR3nt: TGTGCCAGCAGTCAAGGACAGACGTATCACTATGGCTACACCTTC

d_gene: TRBD1
abundance: -
v_gene: TRBV18
j_gene: TRBJ2-7
CDR3aa: CASSPGDSYEQYF
CDR3nt: TGTGCCAGCTCACCCGGGGACAGCTACGAGCAGTACTTC

d_gene: -
abundance: few
v_gene: TRBV14
j_gene: TRBJ2-2
CDR3aa: CASSKINLPLGELFF
CDR3nt: TGTGCCAGCAGCAAGATTAACTTACCCCTCGGGGAGCTGTTTTTT

d_gene: TRBD1
abundance: -
v_gene: TRBV6-5
j_gene: TRBJ1-6
CDR3aa: CASSYDRVGSPLHF
CDR3nt: TGTGCCAGCAGTTATGACAGGGTTGGTTCACCCCTCCACTTT

d_gene: -
abundance: -
v_gene: TRBV5-1
j_gene: TRBJ2-3
CDR3aa: CASSHPEGVWTDTQYF
CDR3nt: TGCGCCAGCAGCCATCCAGAGGGGGTTTGGACAGATACGCAGTATTTT

d_gene: TRBD2
abundance: -
v_gene: TRBV2
j_gene: TRBJ2-1
CDR3aa: CASSEAGPTSGLYNEQFF
CDR3nt: TGTGCCAGCAGTGAAGCGGGCCCCACTAGCGGACTCTACAATGAGCAGTTCTTC

d_gene: TRBD2
abundance: -
v_gene: TRBV2
j_gene: TRBJ2-2
CDR3aa: CASSEGSGRTGELFF
CDR3nt: TGTGCCAGCAGTGAGGGTAGCGGGAGGACCGGGGAGCTGTTTTTT

d_gene: TRBD2
abundance: once
v_gene: TRBV3-1/TRBV3-2
j_gene: TRBJ2-6
CDR3aa: CASTVGGRFSGANVLTF
CDR3nt: TGTGCCAGCACGGTCGGGGGGAGATTTTCTGGGGCCAACGTCCTGACTTTC

d_gene: -
abundance: -
v_gene: TRBV18
j_gene: TRBJ2-3
CDR3aa: CASSPETDTQYF
CDR3nt: TGTGCCAGCTCACCCGAGACAGATACGCAGTATTTT

d_gene: -
abundance: -
v_gene: TRBV21-1
j_gene: TRBJ2-3
CDR3aa: CASSKRGQVSTDTQYF
CDR3nt: TGTGCCAGCAGCAAAAGGGGACAGGTGAGCACAGATACGCAGTATTTT

d_gene: -
abundance: -
v_gene: TRBV11-2
j_gene: TRBJ1-2
CDR3aa: CASSSFHGGGLYGYTF
CDR3nt: TGTGCCAGCAGCTCTTTTCATGGGGGGGGCCTCTATGGCTACACCTTC

d_gene: -
abundance: -
v_gene: TRBV28
j_gene: TRBJ2-4
CDR3aa: CASREGLAKNIQYF
CDR3nt: TGTGCCAGCAGAGAGGGTCTAGCCAAAAACATTCAGTACTTC

d_gene: -
abundance: -
v_gene: TRBV11-3
j_gene: TRBJ2-3
CDR3aa: CASSLMRGTDTQYF
CDR3nt: TGTGCCAGCAGCTTAATGCGTGGCACAGATACGCAGTATTTT

d_gene: TRBD2
abundance: -
v_gene: TRBV7-2
j_gene: TRBJ2-5
CDR3aa: CASSLVLRLAEAETQYF
CDR3nt: TGTGCCAGCAGCTTAGTTCTGCGACTAGCGGAGGCGGAGACCCAGTACTTC

d_gene: -
abundance: few
v_gene: TRBV20-1
j_gene: TRBJ2-4
CDR3aa: CSASRAGLRDIQYF
CDR3nt: TGCAGTGCTAGTAGGGCGGGATTGCGGGACATTCAGTACTTC

d_gene: -
abundance: -
v_gene: TRBV11-1
j_gene: TRBJ1-2
CDR3aa: CASSLDSYGYTF
CDR3nt: TGTGCCAGCAGTCTGGACAGCTATGGCTACACCTTC

d_gene: -
abundance: -
v_gene: TRBV5-1
j_gene: TRBJ1-1
CDR3aa: CASSSDTGDTEAFF
CDR3nt: TGCGCCAGCAGCTCCGATACAGGCGACACTGAAGCTTTCTTT

d_gene: -
abundance: -
v_gene: TRBV18
j_gene: TRBJ1-1
CDR3aa: CASSPPAGNVMNTEAFF
CDR3nt: TGTGCCAGCTCACCACCGGCGGGGAACGTAATGAACACTGAAGCTTTCTTT

d_gene: TRBD1
abundance: -
v_gene: TRBV27
j_gene: TRBJ2-2
CDR3aa: CASSSGTGTGELFF
CDR3nt: TGTGCCAGCAGTTCCGGGACAGGGACCGGGGAGCTGTTTTTT

d_gene: TRBD2
abundance: -
v_gene: TRBV7-3
j_gene: TRBJ2-7
CDR3aa: CASSPSSGGPYEQYF
CDR3nt: TGTGCCAGCAGCCCAAGCAGCGGGGGACCCTACGAGCAGTACTTC

d_gene: TRBD2
abundance: -
v_gene: TRBV6-5
j_gene: TRBJ2-2
CDR3aa: CASSRSGSSGELFF
CDR3nt: TGTGCCAGCAGTCGTAGCGGGAGTTCCGGGGAGCTGTTTTTT

d_gene: -
abundance: -
v_gene: TRBV6-5
j_gene: TRBJ2-7
CDR3aa: CASSYRGGDEQYF
CDR3nt: TGTGCCAGCAGTTATCGGGGTGGGGACGAGCAGTACTTC